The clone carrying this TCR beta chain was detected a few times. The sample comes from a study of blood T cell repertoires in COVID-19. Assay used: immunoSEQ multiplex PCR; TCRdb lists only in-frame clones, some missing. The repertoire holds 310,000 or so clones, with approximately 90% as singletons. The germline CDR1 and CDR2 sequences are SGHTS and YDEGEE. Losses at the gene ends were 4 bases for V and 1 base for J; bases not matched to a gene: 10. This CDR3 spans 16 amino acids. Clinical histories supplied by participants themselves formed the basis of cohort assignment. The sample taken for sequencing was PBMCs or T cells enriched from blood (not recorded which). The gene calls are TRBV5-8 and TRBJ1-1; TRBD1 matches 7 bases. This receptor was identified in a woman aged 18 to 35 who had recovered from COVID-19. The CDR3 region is CASSGDRDNWNTEAFF. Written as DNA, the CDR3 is TGTGCCAGCAGCGGAGACAGGGATAATTGGAACACTGAAGCTTTCTTT.